A single sample gave rise to the 32 T cell receptor beta chains below, sequenced in a study of blood T cell repertoires in COVID-19. TCRdb keeps only in-frame clones here, not all; method: immunoSEQ multiplex PCR. This table has about 81,000 clones, around 80% appearing once. Material: peripheral blood. Receptors originate from a man aged 55 to 70 with acute or convalescent COVID-19.

This clone was found a few times. The chain carries TRBV5-4 and TRBJ2-2; 8 bases fit TRBD2. The CDR3 is 17 residues long. From germline, CDR1 is SGHNT and CDR2 YYREEE (reference sequence). V was clipped by 0 bases and J by 2 bases; unmatched bases: 6. As DNA, the CDR3 is TGTGCCAGCAGCTTGGGTGGCGGGGGGCTTAACACCGGGGAGCTGTTTTTT. Translating gives CASSLGGGGLNTGELFF.

The chain links TRBV19 to TRBJ1-1; 11 bases fit TRBD1. Trimming cost V 6 bases and J 2 bases; bases outside gene matches: 5. The CDR3 runs 15 residues. Looked up from germline, CDR1 is LNHDA and CDR2 is SQIVND (reference sequence). The CDR3 DNA reads TGTGCCAGTAGAGGGACAGGGGGTTCTAACACTGAAGCTTTCTTT. As protein: CASRGTGGSNTEAFF.

The chain carries TRBV5-1 and TRBJ2-5; D remains ambiguous. The germline V and J ends were trimmed by 0 bases and 1 base, with 7 bases remaining between them. CDR3 size: 14 residues. Germline V gene sequence: CDR1 SGHRS, CDR2 YFSETQ. CDR3 loop: CASSLVSTQETQYF. The DNA for the CDR3 is TGCGCCAGCAGCTTGGTGTCTACCCAAGAGACCCAGTACTTC. Complete variable domain (other parts from reference TRBV5-1 and TRBJ2-5): KAGVTQTPRYLIKTRGQQVTLSCSPISGHRSVSWYQQTPGQGLQFLFEYFSETQRNKGNFPGRFSGRQFSNSRSEMNVSTLELGDSALYLCASSLVSTQETQYFGPGTRLLVL.

This clone was seen only once. This sequence joins TRBV28 and TRBJ1-4; TRBD1 agrees at 7 bases. The CDR3 has 15 amino acids. V lost 4 bases and J lost 10; bases outside the gene matches: 12. Germline-derived CDR1 and CDR2 are MDHEN and SYDVKM. CDR3 protein: CASSSGTVGRGKLFF. CDR3 DNA: TGTGCCAGCAGTTCTGGGACAGTCGGGCGGGGAAAACTGTTTTTT.

The gene calls are TRBV19 and TRBJ1-3; D call uncertain. From germline, CDR1 is LNHDA and CDR2 SQIVND (reference sequence). CDR3 length: 14 amino acids. V shed 7 bases and J shed 5 bases, with 15 bases lying between them. The CDR3 protein is CASTPRGPRNTIYF. The CDR3 DNA is TGTGCCAGTACTCCCCGAGGGCCAAGAAACACCATATATTTT.

The V call is TRBV5-5, the J call TRBJ2-7; TRBD2 matches 7 bases. CDR3 length: 13 amino acids. Germline V gene sequence: CDR1 SGHKS, CDR2 YYEKEE (reference sequence). With 2 bases clipped from V and 3 bases from J, the junction kept 2 bases outside the gene matches. As DNA, the CDR3 is TGTGCCAGCAGCTTCCGCGGGGGCTACGAGCAGTACTTC. Protein sequence: CASSFRGGYEQYF.

This clone was counted once. This chain connects TRBV18 to TRBJ1-6; the D is unclear. V lost 5 bases and J lost 8, with 19 bases in between. This CDR3 contains 16 residues. Per germline, CDR1 KGHSH and CDR2 LQKENI. DNA for the CDR3: TGTGCCAGCTCAATTTCACAACCGGGATCAGATTCACCCCTCCACTTT. Its protein product is CASSISQPGSDSPLHF.

In nucleotides, the CDR3 is TGTGCCAGCAGCCTTAGCGGGGGGGCGGGACATACGCAGTATTTT. This gives the protein CASSLSGGAGHTQYF. The chain employs TRBV7-2 and TRBJ2-3, with 11 positions matching TRBD2. In germline, CDR1 is SGHTA, CDR2 FQGNSA. Trimming took 5 bases from V and 7 from J; bases not matched to a gene: 8. The CDR3 has 15 amino acids.

The count of this clone is one. The V call is TRBV5-1, the J call TRBJ2-2; 9 bases match TRBD1. V shed 4 bases, J shed 3 bases, and the junction held 7 bases outside the gene matches. The CDR3 consists of 16 residues. CDR1 and CDR2 (germline): SGHRS, YFSETQ. DNA for the CDR3: TGCGCCAGCAGCCCTGGGGACAGGGCGGACACCGGGGAGCTGTTTTTT. Its protein product is CASSPGDRADTGELFF.

This clone was counted a few times. This rearrangement joins TRBV2 to TRBJ2-1; 8 bases are shared with TRBD2. Germline CDR1 SNHLY, CDR2 FYNNEI. The CDR3 spans 15 residues. Losses at the gene ends were 2 bases for V and 7 bases for J; bases not matched to a gene: 7. The CDR3 coding sequence is TGTGCCAGCAGTGAACTCGGGGGGGCCGGGAATGAGCAGTTCTTC. This encodes CASSELGGAGNEQFF.

The chain is built from TRBV6-2 or TRBV6-3 and TRBJ2-7; possible D gene TRBD1, 6 bases. The germline V and J ends were trimmed by 6 bases and 4 bases, with 13 bases remaining between them. This CDR3 has 13 amino acids. The germline CDR1 and CDR2 sequences are MNHEY and SVGEGT. In nucleotides, the CDR3 is TGTGCCAGCAGCTATTTTCAGGGGTACGAGCAGTACTTC. This codes for CASSYFQGYEQYF.

The chain combines TRBV3-1 (or the pseudogene TRBV3-2) with TRBJ2-6; D possibly corresponds to TRBD1 (6 bases). CDR1 and CDR2 from the germline V gene are LGHDT and YNNKEL (reference sequence). CDR3 length equals 15 residues. Trimming removed 4 bases from V and 0 bases from J, with 7 bases in between. CDR3 nucleotide sequence: TGTGCCAGCAGCCGCAGGGGCTCTGGGGCCAACGTCCTGACTTTC. It yields the protein CASSRRGSGANVLTF.

CDR3 residues: CASSQREVGTDTQYF. CDR3 in DNA: TGCGCCAGCAGCCAGAGGGAAGTCGGGACAGATACGCAGTATTTT. V gene TRBV4-3 combines with J gene TRBJ2-3; weak D call: TRBD2 (5 bases). The CDR3 totals 15 residues. Germline CDR1 reads LGHNA; CDR2 reads YSLEER. V gave up 3 bases and J gave up 3 bases, with 13 bases separating them.

V gene TRBV4-3 combines with J gene TRBJ1-1; 12 positions match TRBD1. Germline CDR1 reads LGHNA; CDR2 reads YSLEER. Unmatched junction bases numbered 6, after V lost 4 bases and J lost 0 bases. CDR3 length: 17 amino acids. CDR3 protein: CASSLGTGGAVNTEAFF. The CDR3 region has the DNA TGCGCCAGCAGCCTGGGGACAGGGGGCGCGGTGAACACTGAAGCTTTCTTT.

CDR3 protein: CAISESGRVGEAFF. In nucleotides, the CDR3 is TGTGCCATCAGTGAGTCGGGCAGGGTTGGTGAAGCTTTCTTT. This rearrangement joins TRBV10-3 to TRBJ1-1; D is perhaps TRBD1 (5 bases). In germline, CDR1 is ENHRY, CDR2 SYGVKD. The length of the CDR3 is 14 residues. With 0 bases removed from V and 7 bases from J, the gap between germline ends came to 12 bases.

The J gene is TRBJ2-7, the V gene TRBV2, with 9 bases fitting TRBD2. The CDR3 contains 15 residues. After removal of 4 bases from V and 0 bases from J, the junction contained 4 bases not matched to a gene. Germline lookup yields CDR1 SNHLY and CDR2 FYNNEI. DNA of the CDR3: TGTGCCAGCAGTGGAGGACTAGCGTTCTCCTACGAGCAGTACTTC. It yields the protein CASSGGLAFSYEQYF.

The chain combines TRBV5-1 with TRBJ1-3, with D perhaps TRBD1 (6 bases). Germline values: CDR1 SGHRS, CDR2 YFSETQ. V was trimmed by 4 bases and J by 0 bases, leaving 8 bases between them. The CDR3 spans 14 residues. In DNA, the CDR3 is TGCGCCAGCAGCGACAGGAGCTCTGGAAACACCATATATTTT. Translation gives CASSDRSSGNTIYF.

The V call is TRBV28, the J call TRBJ2-5; D is ambiguous. Germline V gives CDR1 MDHEN, CDR2 SYDVKM. CDR3 size: 13 residues. The V and J ends lost 6 bases and 4 bases respectively, with 12 bases between them. The CDR3 DNA follows: TGTGCCAGCAGCCAGACAAGTCCAGAGACCCAGTACTTC. Its translation: CASSQTSPETQYF.

The chain employs TRBV4-3 and TRBJ1-3; D gene unclear. This CDR3 is 15 amino acids long. Germline CDR1 and CDR2: LGHNA and YSLEER. The V gene lost 8 bases and the J gene lost 3 bases, with 17 bases spanning the gap. This CDR3 is CASRSAQEGGNTIYF. The DNA of the CDR3 is TGCGCCAGCCGGTCGGCCCAGGAGGGTGGAAACACCATATATTTT.

V usage is TRBV6-5 and J usage is TRBJ2-7; 10 bases match TRBD2. The V segment lost 6 bases and the J segment 12 bases; nucleotides outside the gene matches: 11. This CDR3 region has 13 residues. Germline-derived CDR1 and CDR2 are MNHEY and SVGAGI. This CDR3 is CASRPTSGLVVYF. Here the CDR3 DNA reads TGTGCCAGCAGACCGACTAGCGGGTTAGTGGTGTACTTC.

With respect to this clone: The sample contains more than one DNA sequence encoding this CDR3. The J gene is TRBJ1-1, the V gene TRBV20-1, with D uncertain. Germline loops: CDR1 DFQATT, CDR2 SNEGSKA (reference sequence). CDR3 size: 12 residues. The germline V and J ends were trimmed by 3 bases and 2 bases, with 7 bases remaining between them. The CDR3 protein is CSASPGNTEAFF. The CDR3 DNA follows: TGCAGTGCTAGTCCGGGTAACACTGAAGCTTTCTTT.

The chain links TRBV6-1 to TRBJ2-7; 7 nucleotides align to TRBD1. The CDR3 contains 16 residues. Looked up from germline, CDR1 is MNHNS and CDR2 is SASEGT. Germline trimming cut 1 base from V and 0 bases from J; bases unmatched to any gene: 6. The CDR3 spells CASSEGGQVHSYEQYF. CDR3 nucleotide sequence: TGTGCCAGCAGTGAAGGAGGACAGGTACACTCCTACGAGCAGTACTTC.

The rearrangement links TRBV13 to TRBJ2-1, with 7 nucleotides matching TRBD2. Germline V CDR1 and CDR2: PRHDT, FYEKMQ (reference sequence). The V gene end was trimmed by 1 base and the J gene end by 7 bases; junction bases not matched to a gene: 16. The CDR3 runs to 18 residues. CDR3 protein: CASSLDGGSSVVKNEQFF. CDR3 nucleotides: TGTGCCAGCAGCTTAGATGGCGGGAGTTCGGTGGTTAAAAATGAGCAGTTCTTC.

The chain carries TRBV7-2 and TRBJ2-2; D gene ambiguous. The germline gives CDR1 SGHTA, CDR2 FQGNSA. With 5 bases removed from V and 3 bases from J, the gap between germline ends came to 4 bases. The CDR3 has 12 residues. CDR3 loop: CASSRDTGELFF. As DNA, the CDR3 is TGTGCCAGCAGCAGAGACACCGGGGAGCTGTTTTTT.

The J gene is TRBJ2-1, the V gene TRBV4-3; D perhaps matches TRBD2 (5 bases). The V gene lost 1 base and the J gene lost 4 bases, with 11 bases spanning the gap. Germline loops: CDR1 LGHNA, CDR2 YSLEER. The CDR3 spans 15 residues. The CDR3 DNA sequence: TGCGCCAGCAGCCAAGTCGTCGGGAAGTACAATGAGCAGTTCTTC. Amino acid sequence: CASSQVVGKYNEQFF.

The count of this clone is one. The chain employs TRBV5-1 and TRBJ2-3; 10 positions agree with TRBD1. Per germline, CDR1 SGHRS and CDR2 YFSETQ. The CDR3 is made up of 15 amino acids. V lost 4 bases to trimming and J lost 2 bases; unmatched junction nucleotides: 4. As DNA, the CDR3 is TGCGCCAGCAGCGCAGGACAGGGGGACACAGATACGCAGTATTTT. This sequence encodes CASSAGQGDTDTQYF.

The CDR3 DNA is TGTGCCAGTAGTACGCCCACCAGGGGGCCCTCCTATGGCTACACCTTC. Translated, it gives CASSTPTRGPSYGYTF. This sequence joins TRBV19 and TRBJ1-2; 8 positions agree with TRBD1. Germline lookup yields CDR1 LNHDA and CDR2 SQIVND (reference sequence). V trimming: 4 bases; J trimming: 4 bases; junction bases outside the gene matches: 11. This CDR3 contains 16 residues.

The chain combines TRBV6-2 or TRBV6-3 with TRBJ1-5; the match to TRBD1 covers 9 bases. Germline V CDR1 and CDR2: MNHEY, SVGEGT. Trimming at V came to 0 bases and at J to 1 base, leaving 4 bases not matched to a gene. The CDR3 sequence is 17 residues long. CDR3 nucleotide sequence: TGTGCCAGCAGTTACTCCGGACAGGGGTTAAGCAATCAGCCCCAGCATTTT. Encoded protein: CASSYSGQGLSNQPQHF.

The chain has TRBV9 and TRBJ2-2; tentative D call: TRBD2 (5 bases). Per germline, CDR1 SGDLS and CDR2 YYNGEE. The V gene lost 6 bases and the J gene lost 0 bases, with 15 bases spanning the gap. CDR3 size: 16 residues. This CDR3 reads CASKYGSHTNTGELFF. The CDR3 nucleotides are TGTGCCAGCAAATATGGGAGCCACACGAACACCGGGGAGCTGTTTTTT.

The chain uses TRBV5-5 and TRBJ1-6, with D unresolved. Germline assignment: CDR1 SGHKS and CDR2 YYEKEE (reference sequence). Deletions cut 3 bases from V and 12 bases from J, with 7 bases between. The CDR3 loop spans 11 amino acids. CDR3 amino acids: CASSYPGPLHF. CDR3 nucleotide sequence: TGTGCCAGCAGCTATCCAGGACCCCTCCACTTT.

The sample holds a few counts of this clone. J is TRBJ2-1 and V is TRBV5-6; 9 positions agree with TRBD2. The CDR3 has 17 amino acids. Germline V lookup: CDR1 SGHDT, CDR2 YYEEEE. Germline trimming cut 0 bases from V and 8 bases from J; bases unmatched to any gene: 12. CDR3 nucleotide sequence: TGTGCCAGCAGCTTGGGTGGCGGGGGGGCCAGTGGCGATGAGCAGTTCTTC. It codes for CASSLGGGGASGDEQFF. The entire variable domain, with the rest obtained from reference TRBV5-6 and TRBJ2-1, is as follows: DAGVTQSPTHLIKTRGQQVTLRCSPKSGHDTVSWYQQALGQGPQFIFQYYEEEERQRGNFPDRFSGHQFPNYSSELNVNALLLGDSALYLCASSLGGGGASGDEQFFGPGTRLTVL.

The chain combines TRBV4-3 with TRBJ1-1; D is unresolved. The CDR3 length is 15 residues. With 3 bases removed from V and 1 base from J, the gap between germline ends came to 12 bases. Germline values: CDR1 LGHNA, CDR2 YSLEER. The CDR3 nucleotides read TGCGCCAGCAGCCATATGCAGCGGGGGAACACTGAAGCTTTCTTT. Amino acids: CASSHMQRGNTEAFF.